These 16 T cell receptor beta chains were all obtained from the same sample, sequenced in a study of blood T cell repertoires in COVID-19. The protocol was immunoSEQ multiplex PCR, while the TCRdb copy is restricted to in-frame clones and leaves out a portion. The sample includes 200,000 to 250,000 clones, roughly 84% of them seen just once. Sequences were obtained from peripheral blood. The origin of the receptors is a woman of 80 years or more with acute or convalescent COVID-19.

A single count supports this clone. The rearrangement links TRBV2 to TRBJ2-7; D is perhaps TRBD1 (6 bases). CDR1 is SNHLY, CDR2 FYNNEI, per germline. Trimming took off 8 bases at V and 0 bases at J, with 17 bases between the two ends. The CDR3 is made up of 15 amino acids. The CDR3 DNA reads TGTGCCAGCCGATGGACAGTGAATTACTCCTACGAGCAGTACTTC. This translates into CASRWTVNYSYEQYF.

The chain recombines TRBV4-1 with TRBJ1-2; D ambiguous. V lost 2 bases to trimming and J lost 3 bases, with 13 bases between them. There are 15 residues in the CDR3. Germline V gene data show CDR1 as MGHRA and CDR2 as YSYEKL. In DNA form, the CDR3 reads TGCGCCAGCAGCCAATTCTTCCAGGATTACTATGGCTACACCTTC. This translates into CASSQFFQDYYGYTF.

This chain joins TRBV2 and TRBJ1-1; D is perhaps TRBD1 (6 bases). Germline V gene data show CDR1 as SNHLY and CDR2 as FYNNEI. The CDR3 runs 14 residues. Trimming pared 3 bases from V and 10 bases from J, leaving 18 bases between. CDR3 region: CASSDGRQVYPAFF. CDR3 in DNA: TGTGCCAGCAGTGATGGTCGACAGGTCTACCCAGCTTTCTTT. Variable domain in full (rest from reference TRBV2 and TRBJ1-1): EPEVTQTPSHQVTQMGQEVILRCVPISNHLYFYWYRQILGQKVEFLVSFYNNEISEKSEIFDDQFSVERPDGSNFTLKIRSTKLEDSAMYFCASSDGRQVYPAFFGQGTRLTVV.

CDR3 amino acids: CAITWDKSTEAFF. In nucleotides, the CDR3 is TGTGCCATCACCTGGGACAAGAGCACTGAAGCTTTCTTT. The chain recombines TRBV10-3 with TRBJ1-1, with D possibly matching TRBD1 (6 bases). V dropped 7 bases and J dropped 4 bases, with 13 bases sitting between them. This CDR3 is 13 amino acids long. CDR1 is ENHRY, CDR2 SYGVKD, per germline.

The V and J genes are TRBV29-1 and TRBJ2-7, with TRBD1 as a possible D gene (5 bases). CDR3 length: 14 residues. Germline V CDR1 and CDR2: SQVTM, ANQGSEA. Trimming shortened V by 6 bases and J by 5 bases, and 20 bases separated the two germline ends. CDR3 region: CSVKGLVDSHEQYF. The CDR3 DNA sequence: TGCAGCGTCAAGGGCCTCGTAGACAGCCACGAGCAGTACTTC.

The J gene is TRBJ2-1, the V gene TRBV27; no clear D gene. Germline lookup yields CDR1 MNHEY and CDR2 SMNVEV (reference sequence). The CDR3 runs 14 residues. Trimming pared 4 bases from V and 2 bases from J, leaving 9 bases between. DNA for the CDR3: TGTGCCAGCAGTTACTCGGTCGCCTACAATGAGCAGTTCTTC. Protein: CASSYSVAYNEQFF.

This chain joins TRBV6-5 and TRBJ2-3; no firm D call. V lost 7 bases and J 1 base, leaving 9 bases between the germline ends. Germline V CDR1 and CDR2: MNHEY, SVGAGI. The CDR3 spans 13 residues. The CDR3 DNA is TGTGCCAGCACTCGAGTGGGCACAGATACGCAGTATTTT. This translates into CASTRVGTDTQYF.

This clone was seen a few times. The chain joins TRBV28 to TRBJ1-1; unclear D gene. Trimming took 5 bases from V and 2 from J, leaving 6 bases between them. CDR1 and CDR2 from the germline V gene are MDHEN and SYDVKM. This CDR3 is 12 amino acids long. This CDR3 is CASSPVNTEAFF. The CDR3 nucleotides read TGTGCCAGCAGTCCGGTAAACACTGAAGCTTTCTTT.

The chain uses TRBV19 and TRBJ1-5; D possibly corresponds to TRBD1 (6 bases). V lost 5 bases and J 6 bases, leaving 17 bases between the germline ends. The CDR3 length is 15 residues. The germline V gene encodes CDR1 LNHDA and CDR2 SQIVND (reference sequence). The CDR3, as DNA: TGTGCCAGTAGTGGTTCGGGGGGCGGGAGTCAGCCCCAGCATTTT. It translates to CASSGSGGGSQPQHF.

The genes are TRBV5-5 and TRBJ1-1; 8 bases line up with TRBD1. The length of the CDR3 is 13 residues. The trim removed 5 bases at V and 3 bases at J, leaving 3 bases unmatched. Germline assignment: CDR1 SGHKS and CDR2 YYEKEE (reference sequence). The CDR3 spells CASSTDRDTEAFF. CDR3 bases: TGTGCCAGCAGTACGGACAGGGACACTGAAGCTTTCTTT.

A single count supports this clone. This rearrangement joins TRBV6-2 or TRBV6-3 to TRBJ2-2, with 8 bases identical to TRBD2. V was clipped by 3 bases and J by 0 bases; unmatched bases: 6. Germline CDR1 is MNHEY and CDR2 is SVGEGT. There are 17 residues in the CDR3. CDR3 sequence reads: CASSYDAAGANTGELFF. CDR3 in DNA: TGTGCCAGCAGTTATGATGCAGCGGGGGCGAACACCGGGGAGCTGTTTTTT.

The V call is TRBV5-6, the J call TRBJ1-1; possibly TRBD1 for D (6 bases). With 1 base removed from V and 0 bases from J, the gap between germline ends came to 16 bases. The germline V gene encodes CDR1 SGHDT and CDR2 YYEEEE. This CDR3 is 17 amino acids long. The DNA of the CDR3 is TGTGCCAGCAGCTTGATCTGGGCAGGGGATATGAACACTGAAGCTTTCTTT. It encodes CASSLIWAGDMNTEAFF.

The chain has TRBV11-2 and TRBJ1-4, with D possibly matching TRBD1 (5 bases). The CDR3 consists of 14 residues. Germline CDR1 SGHAT, CDR2 FQNNGV. V was shortened by 5 bases and J by 11 bases, with 18 bases between the two germline ends. The CDR3 loop reads CASSVDSHNIKLFF. The CDR3 coding sequence is TGTGCCAGCAGCGTTGACAGCCATAATATTAAACTGTTTTTT.

The V and J genes are TRBV4-2 and TRBJ2-5, with 16 bases matching TRBD2. V shed 4 bases and J 3 bases; nucleotides not matched to a gene: 2. The CDR3 has 16 residues. CDR1 and CDR2 (germline): LGHNA, YNFKEQ. In DNA, the CDR3 is TGTGCCAGCAGCCGCGGGACTAGCGGGGGGGAAGAGACCCAGTACTTC. Amino acids: CASSRGTSGGEETQYF.

This chain uses TRBV5-4 with TRBJ2-1, with D possibly being TRBD2 (5 bases). Trimming took off 4 bases at V and 9 bases at J, with 11 bases between the two ends. This CDR3 is 12 amino acids long. Germline lookup yields CDR1 SGHNT and CDR2 YYREEE (reference sequence). For the CDR3, the DNA is TGTGCCAGCAGCCCCCGGACTGGTGAGCAGTTCTTC. It codes for CASSPRTGEQFF.

DNA for the CDR3: TGTGCCAGCAAACGAGGTAGCCAAGAGACCCAGTACTTC. It translates to CASKRGSQETQYF. The gene calls are TRBV6-5 and TRBJ2-5; D gene unclear. Trimming pared 7 bases from V and 1 base from J, leaving 10 bases between. Germline assignment: CDR1 MNHEY and CDR2 SVGAGI. The CDR3 is 13 amino acids.